One and the same sample provided the 32 T cell receptor beta chains below, sequenced in a study of T cell clonality in common variable immunodeficiency (dated by TCRdb to the mid-2010s). Results and caveats for the whole study, not just this receptor: Fewer deletions and N-nucleotide insertions were reportedly observed in CVID TCRbeta sequences, and highly modified clones with 13 or more V deletions were reportedly absent from CVID TCRbeta sequences.

The library was made by the immunoSEQ multiplex PCR assay. TCRdb obtained this table from immuneACCESS and retained in-frame rearrangements with V and J assigned. These tables miss some clones; where compared with another copy, unresolved V genes account for less than half of the shortfall, and the remainder is unexplained. The sample features about 17,000 clones, and none is a singleton. The ten largest clones capture more than 14% of the sample. For these TCRs, the target antigens are not known. Sequenced input: peripheral blood mononuclear cells. These TCRs come from a human donor with common variable immunodeficiency.

In its sample, this clone was seen many times. The read ends 3 residues early relative to the CDR3; the germline J gene fills the gap. The gene calls are TRBV6-4 and TRBJ1-6, with TRBD1 identical over 10 bases. After removal of 2 bases from V and 0 bases from J, the junction contained 10 bases not matched to a gene. Germline V gene data show CDR1 as MRHNA and CDR2 as SNTAGT. This CDR3 comprises 20 residues. CDR3 sequence: CASSDMWGDRGSSYNSPLHF. The sequenced part of the CDR3 DNA is TGTGCCAGCAGTGACATGTGGGGGGACAGGGGAAGCTCCTATAATTCACCC.

Note on this clone: Coverage ceases 3 residues before the CDR3 finishes, and the germline J gene fills in the end. This chain uses TRBV18 with TRBJ2-5; maybe TRBD1 (5 bases). Trimming removed 4 bases at V and 5 bases at J, with 11 bases between. The length of the CDR3 is 13 residues. Per the germline V gene, CDR1 is KGHSH and CDR2 is LQKENI. The CDR3 DNA, read in part, is TGTGCCAGCTCACAAGGGGTTCGGGAGACC. This translates into CASSQGVRET. The whole CDR3 is CASSQGVRETQYF. The variable domain in full, with the rest retrieved from reference TRBV18 and TRBJ2-5, is NAGVMQNPRHLVRRRGQEARLRCSPMKGHSHVYWYRQLPEEGLKFMVYLQKENIIDESGMPKERFSAEFPKEGPSILRIQQVVRGDSAAYFCASSQGVRETQYFGPGTRLLVL.

This clone was seen more than once but under ten times. The sequence runs out 3 residues before the end of the CDR3; the remainder is reconstructed from the germline J gene. This rearrangement joins TRBV19 to TRBJ2-1, with 12 bases identical to TRBD2. Germline-derived CDR1 and CDR2 are LNHDA and SQIVND (reference sequence). CDR3 length equals 19 residues. The V and J ends lost 1 base and 8 bases, in that order; junction bases with no gene match: 15. CDR3 DNA (partial): TGTGCCAGTAGTATAGTAGTGAGGACTAGCGGGAAGAAGGGGTATGAG. Translating it yields CASSIVVRTSGKKGYE. The CDR3 in its entirety is CASSIVVRTSGKKGYEQFF.

With respect to this clone: With the read ending 3 residues before the CDR3 end, the germline J gene is used to fill in that end. The chain couples TRBV19 to TRBJ1-5; TRBD1 aligns across 8 bases. Germline lookup yields CDR1 LNHDA and CDR2 SQIVND (reference sequence). The ends lost 11 bases at V and 0 bases at J; junction bases unmatched: 9. This CDR3 spans 15 amino acids. The CDR3 bases that were read are TGTGCCCTCTGGACAGGGTCGCATAGCAATCAGCCC. It translates to CALWTGSHSNQP. Given in full, the CDR3 is CALWTGSHSNQPQHF.

This clone turned up a few times. The read finishes 3 residues shy of the CDR3 end, and the germline J gene is used to complete it. The chain uses TRBV7-6 and TRBJ2-7, with TRBD1 matching over 7 bases. Germline V gene data show CDR1 as SGHVS and CDR2 as FNYEAQ. V lost 2 bases to trimming and J lost 2 bases; unmatched junction nucleotides: 6. The CDR3 sequence is 15 residues long. The CDR3 bases that were read are TGTGCCAGCAGCTTAAACCCAAGGGGGCCCTACGAG. Translation gives CASSLNPRGPYE. The complete CDR3 sequence is CASSLNPRGPYEQYF.

This clone was detected a few times. The CDR3 end falls 3 residues outside the read, so it is completed with the germline J gene. The chain employs TRBV2 and TRBJ1-2; D might be TRBD1 (5 bases). The CDR3 contains 12 residues. Germline assignment: CDR1 SNHLY and CDR2 FYNNEI. Partial CDR3 DNA: TGTGCCAGCAGCGGGTGGGGCGCGGGC. The encoded protein is CASSGWGAG. The entire CDR3 is CASSGWGAGYTF.

This clone was seen more than once but under ten times. The CDR3 goes on 3 residues after the read ends, and that part is filled in from the germline J gene. The genes are TRBV18 and TRBJ1-1; D is uncertain. CDR1 and CDR2 from the germline V gene are KGHSH and LQKENI. This CDR3 is built from 16 residues. V was cut by 0 bases and J by 4 bases, with 15 bases left in between. The CDR3 here is CASSPPVLAGSTEAFF. The CDR3 bases that were read are TGTGCCAGCTCACCACCGGTGTTGGCGGGTAGCACTGAA.

Only a few counts were recorded for this clone. CDR3 DNA, as far as it was read: TGTGCCAGTAGCGATTCAGGGGGCGGTGGACAGCCC. Translating gives CASSDSGGGGQP. The complete CDR3 protein is CASSDSGGGGQPQHF. The chain couples TRBV19 to TRBJ1-5, with TRBD1 matching 8 bases. The read ends 3 residues shy of where the CDR3 ends; the end is completed using the germline J gene. The V segment lost 6 bases and the J segment 7 bases; nucleotides outside the gene matches: 11. The CDR3 runs to 15 residues. Germline V CDR1 and CDR2: LNHDA, SQIVND (reference sequence).

In its sample, this clone was seen a few times. The CDR3 end is not reached by the read, which stops 3 residues before it; the germline J gene fills it in. The V and J genes are TRBV5-5 and TRBJ1-6, with a tentative D call TRBD1 (5 bases). V lost 2 bases and J 10 bases, leaving 16 bases between the germline ends. Germline V gives CDR1 SGHKS, CDR2 YYEKEE (reference sequence). The CDR3 has 15 amino acids. CDR3 DNA (partial): TGTGCCAGCAGCTTCGGACAACACCGGCAGTCACCC. This encodes CASSFGQHRQSP. In full, the CDR3 reads CASSFGQHRQSPLHF.

This clone came up a few times. The CDR3 sequence is CASSYDLASGGWNEQFF. Incomplete CDR3 DNA: TGTGCCAGCAGTTACGACCTAGCTAGCGGGGGGTGGAATGAG. The chain links TRBV6-2 or TRBV6-3 to TRBJ2-1; 11 nucleotides align to TRBD2. Read data end 3 residues before the CDR3 end; the end is taken from the germline J gene. V was clipped by 2 bases and J by 7 bases; unmatched bases: 10. Germline V lookup: CDR1 MNHEY, CDR2 SVGEGT. The CDR3 totals 17 residues.

This clone was recorded many times. The read halts 3 residues ahead of the CDR3 end, with the missing end drawn from the germline J gene. This sequence joins TRBV5-4 and TRBJ2-3, with 9 bases fitting TRBD2. Germline CDR1 is SGHNT and CDR2 is YYREEE (reference sequence). The CDR3 is made up of 16 amino acids. The ends lost 5 bases at V and 2 bases at J; junction bases unmatched: 9. Incomplete CDR3 DNA: TGTGCCAGCAGGGTTGGTTCTAGCGGGAACACAGATACG. Translation: CASRVGSSGNTDT. The entire CDR3 protein reads CASRVGSSGNTDTQYF.

This clone has a count of ten or more. The read halts 3 residues ahead of the CDR3 end, with the missing end drawn from the germline J gene. The chain carries TRBV29-1 and TRBJ1-1; 7 bases agree with TRBD1. Germline V gene data show CDR1 as SQVTM and CDR2 as ANQGSEA. After removal of 0 bases from V and 4 bases from J, the junction contained 8 bases not matched to a gene. The CDR3 runs 15 residues. CDR3 region: CSVEDSGGGPTEAFF. CDR3 DNA (partial): TGCAGCGTTGAAGATAGCGGAGGGGGCCCCACTGAA.

On this clone itself: The read ends 3 residues shy of where the CDR3 ends; the end is completed using the germline J gene. The rearrangement uses TRBV7-6 and TRBJ1-6; maybe TRBD1 (5 bases). Trimming shortened V by 0 bases and J by 10 bases, and 10 bases separated the two germline ends. CDR3 length: 14 amino acids. Germline loops: CDR1 SGHVS, CDR2 FNYEAQ. Incomplete CDR3 DNA: TGTGCCAGCAGCTTAGCGAGAGGGGAGTCACCC. It codes for CASSLARGESP. The full CDR3 reads CASSLARGESPLHF.

Many counts were recorded for this clone. CDR3 DNA (partial): TGTGCCAGTACCGTGGCGAACACTGAA. Protein: CASTVANTE. The whole CDR3 region reads CASTVANTEAFF. The chain links TRBV19 to TRBJ1-1, with no clear D. The CDR3 end is not reached by the read, which stops 3 residues before it; the germline J gene fills it in. The ends were cut back, 7 bases at V and 1 base at J, with 7 bases in the middle. CDR3 length: 12 amino acids. Germline V gene sequence: CDR1 LNHDA, CDR2 SQIVND (reference sequence).

To note about this clone: From the germline J gene comes the end of the CDR3, since the read stops 3 residues before it. V gene TRBV6-2 or TRBV6-3 combines with J gene TRBJ2-2; 12 bases are a match to TRBD2. Unmatched junction bases numbered 8, after V lost 4 bases and J lost 8 bases. The CDR3 has 16 residues. Germline CDR1 MNHEY, CDR2 SVGEGT. The CDR3 DNA, read in part, is TGTGCCAGCAGTTCTCCTTCTAGCGGGAGGGCTGGGGAG. It translates to CASSSPSSGRAGE. The whole CDR3 region reads CASSSPSSGRAGELFF.

This clone occurred a few times. Coverage ceases 3 residues before the CDR3 finishes, and the germline J gene fills in the end. The J gene is TRBJ2-1, the V gene TRBV20-1; TRBD1 is a possible D gene (5 bases). The germline V gene has CDR1 DFQATT and CDR2 SNEGSKA (reference sequence). The CDR3 extends over 14 amino acids. V was shortened by 5 bases and J by 4 bases, with 15 bases between the two germline ends. Partial CDR3 DNA: TGCAGTGCTCTTGGACACCGTGGGTACAATGAG. Translating it yields CSALGHRGYNE. The whole CDR3 sequence reads CSALGHRGYNEQFF.

This clone occurred a few times. The read gets to within 3 residues of the CDR3 end, and the germline J gene fills in the rest. The genes are TRBV7-2 and TRBJ1-5; D is possibly TRBD1 (6 bases). This CDR3 contains 14 residues. V lost 6 bases to trimming and J lost 7 bases, with 16 bases between them. Germline V CDR1 and CDR2: SGHTA, FQGNSA. The CDR3 protein is CASSSRGSSQPQHF. The sequenced part of the CDR3 DNA is TGTGCCAGCAGTTCCAGGGGTAGCAGCCAGCCC.

Note on this clone: The DNA ends 3 residues before the CDR3 does, and the rest of the CDR3 is filled in from the germline J gene. The chain combines TRBV5-1 with TRBJ1-5, with TRBD1 as a possible D gene (5 bases). The V and J ends lost 0 bases and 4 bases respectively, with 8 bases between them. From germline, CDR1 is SGHRS and CDR2 YFSETQ. The CDR3 extends over 14 amino acids. CDR3 DNA, as far as it was read: TGCGCCAGCAGCTTGGGGACACCTAATCAGCCC. Encoded protein: CASSLGTPNQP. The whole CDR3 reads CASSLGTPNQPQHF.

Comment on this clone: The observed sequence ends 3 residues before the CDR3 terminus, with the missing tail filled in from the germline J gene. The chain combines TRBV7-9 with TRBJ2-1, with TRBD2 matching 7 bases. With 1 base clipped from V and 6 bases from J, the junction kept 3 bases outside the gene matches. The CDR3 sequence is 14 residues long. Per the germline V gene, CDR1 is SEHNR and CDR2 is FQNEAQ (reference sequence). The CDR3 loop reads CASSLGRTSNEQFF. The DNA read from the CDR3 is TGTGCCAGCAGCTTAGGGCGGACTAGCAATGAG.

For this clone: The missing CDR3 end, 3 residues past where the read stops, is filled in from the germline J gene. The chain carries TRBV2 and TRBJ1-1; D possibly corresponds to TRBD1 (5 bases). V gave up 7 bases and J gave up 5 bases, with 8 bases separating them. Germline CDR1 is SNHLY and CDR2 is FYNNEI. The CDR3 is made up of 11 amino acids. This CDR3 reads CASIEGTEAFF. The sequenced CDR3 bases are TGTGCCAGCATCGAGGGGACTGAA.

This clone was observed a few times. CDR3: CASRWDRVNVATNEKLFF. The CDR3 bases that were read are TGTGCCAGTAGGTGGGACAGGGTAAACGTGGCAACTAATGAAAAA. This rearrangement joins TRBV19 to TRBJ1-4; 9 nucleotides match TRBD1. The read gets to within 3 residues of the CDR3 end, and the germline J gene fills in the rest. The germline V gene has CDR1 LNHDA and CDR2 SQIVND (reference sequence). Trimming took 6 bases from V and 0 from J; bases not matched to a gene: 11. The CDR3 is 18 amino acids.

CDR3 sequence: CASSLQGAYEQYF. The CDR3 DNA, read in part, is TGTGCCAGCAGCCTACAGGGGGCCTACGAG. The rearrangement uses TRBV7-2 and TRBJ2-7; 8 nucleotides match TRBD1. Read data end 3 residues before the CDR3 end; the end is taken from the germline J gene. V was clipped by 5 bases and J by 2 bases; unmatched bases: 2. The CDR3 loop spans 13 amino acids. Per germline, CDR1 SGHTA and CDR2 FQGNSA.

This clone has at least ten counts. The DNA ends 3 residues before the CDR3 does, and the rest of the CDR3 is filled in from the germline J gene. The chain joins TRBV4-2 to TRBJ1-1; TRBD1 is a possible D gene (6 bases). V dropped 2 bases and J dropped 5 bases, with 9 bases sitting between them. The CDR3 consists of 13 residues. From germline, CDR1 is LGHNA and CDR2 YNFKEQ. CDR3 residues: CASSQNRDTEAFF. The CDR3 DNA, read in part, is TGTGCCAGCAGCCAAAACAGGGATACTGAA.

This clone was picked up a small number of times. The read comes to an end 3 residues before the CDR3 does, leaving the germline J gene to fill in the end. The chain employs TRBV18 and TRBJ2-2; TRBD2 matches 8 bases. Germline CDR1 KGHSH, CDR2 LQKENI. Trimming took 3 bases from V and 7 from J; bases not matched to a gene: 10. CDR3 length equals 16 residues. Partial CDR3 DNA: TGTGCCAGCTCACCGGGACTAGTCTCGTTGGTCGGGGAG. Residues: CASSPGLVSLVGE. The whole CDR3 protein is CASSPGLVSLVGELFF.

This clone was detected many times. The sequenced fragment ends 3 residues before the CDR3 boundary, so the rest is inferred from the germline J gene. The rearrangement joins TRBV19 to TRBJ2-2, with 8 nucleotides matching TRBD2. V dropped 6 bases and J dropped 4; count of bases not matched to a gene: 10. Germline-derived CDR1 and CDR2 are LNHDA and SQIVND (reference sequence). The CDR3 has 16 amino acids. The CDR3 DNA, read in part, is TGTGCCAGTAGCCCGGGACTAGTATCCCCCACCGGGGAG. Encoded protein: CASSPGLVSPTGE. The full-length CDR3 reads as CASSPGLVSPTGELFF.

On this clone itself: The CDR3 end is not reached by the read, which stops 3 residues before it; the germline J gene fills it in. The chain couples TRBV18 to TRBJ1-6; no definite D call. V lost 3 bases, J lost 7 bases, and 10 bases lay in between. CDR1 is KGHSH, CDR2 LQKENI, per germline. The CDR3 has 14 residues. Partial CDR3 DNA: TGTGCCAGCTCACCGGCGCAGGTCAATTCACCC. This encodes CASSPAQVNSP. The whole CDR3 sequence reads CASSPAQVNSPLHF.

This clone has a count of ten or more. Read sequence stops 3 residues before the CDR3 end, and the germline J gene provides the missing end. The genes are TRBV2 and TRBJ1-5, with D maybe TRBD1 (6 bases). CDR1 SNHLY and CDR2 FYNNEI come from the germline V gene. CDR3 length: 14 amino acids. The V end was cut by 6 bases, the J end by 4 bases, with 13 bases between. Incomplete CDR3 DNA: TGTGCCAGCAGGGAGGACAGACCAAATCAGCCC. It yields the protein CASREDRPNQP. The whole CDR3 is CASREDRPNQPQHF.

A word on this clone: The CDR3 end lies 3 residues beyond the end of the read and is filled in from the germline J gene. The gene calls are TRBV19 and TRBJ1-5; TRBD1 matches 12 bases. V lost 6 bases, J lost 3 bases, and 3 bases stayed unmatched. The CDR3 length is 15 residues. Per germline, CDR1 LNHDA and CDR2 SQIVND (reference sequence). CDR3 sequence: CASRGTGGVNQPQHF. Incomplete CDR3 DNA: TGTGCCAGTAGGGGGACAGGGGGCGTCAATCAGCCC.

This clone showed up just a few times. Coverage ceases 3 residues before the CDR3 finishes, and the germline J gene fills in the end. J is TRBJ2-5 and V is TRBV18; 8 nucleotides align to TRBD2. Germline-derived CDR1 and CDR2 are KGHSH and LQKENI. The CDR3 is 16 amino acids. Unmatched junction bases numbered 10, after V lost 6 bases and J lost 1 base. CDR3 DNA (partial): TGTGCCAGCTCTTTGGGAGTTAGCGGGGCCCAAGAGACC. Amino acids: CASSLGVSGAQET. The full CDR3 protein is CASSLGVSGAQETQYF. The full variable domain, rest sourced from reference TRBV18 and TRBJ2-5, is NAGVMQNPRHLVRRRGQEARLRCSPMKGHSHVYWYRQLPEEGLKFMVYLQKENIIDESGMPKERFSAEFPKEGPSILRIQQVVRGDSAAYFCASSLGVSGAQETQYFGPGTRLLVL.

Worth noting for this clone: The read terminates 3 residues before the CDR3 end, so the remaining end is supplied by the germline J gene. The V call is TRBV7-2, the J call TRBJ2-1; tentative D call: TRBD1 (6 bases). CDR1 is SGHTA and CDR2 is FQGNSA in the germline V gene. The V and J ends lost 3 bases and 7 bases respectively, with 13 bases between them. The CDR3 has 14 residues. The CDR3: CASSLGAGENEQFF. The part of the CDR3 DNA that was read is TGTGCCAGCAGCTTGGGGGCGGGTGAGAATGAG.

This clone was recorded many times. From the germline J gene comes the end of the CDR3, since the read stops 3 residues before it. V is TRBV20-1 and J is TRBJ2-3, with a possible D match to TRBD2 (5 bases). Trimming removed 1 base at V and 6 bases at J, with 23 bases between. The CDR3 runs 17 residues. In germline, CDR1 is DFQATT, CDR2 SNEGSKA (reference sequence). The sequenced part of the CDR3 DNA is TGCAGTGCTAGAGCACTCTCAGGACTTCGTGCCTTGGATACG. The encoded protein is CSARALSGLRALDT. In full, the CDR3 reads CSARALSGLRALDTQYF.

This clone was seen ten or more times. The read ends 3 residues before the CDR3 terminus; that terminus is restored from the germline J gene. V usage is TRBV20-1 and J usage is TRBJ1-1; TRBD1 might be the D (5 bases). The CDR3 contains 15 residues. Germline-derived CDR1 and CDR2 are DFQATT and SNEGSKA (reference sequence). V shed 3 bases and J shed 4 bases, with 18 bases lying between them. The CDR3 region is CSASGEGSGFTEAFF. CDR3 bases read: TGCAGTGCTAGCGGAGAGGGGTCGGGTTTCACTGAA.